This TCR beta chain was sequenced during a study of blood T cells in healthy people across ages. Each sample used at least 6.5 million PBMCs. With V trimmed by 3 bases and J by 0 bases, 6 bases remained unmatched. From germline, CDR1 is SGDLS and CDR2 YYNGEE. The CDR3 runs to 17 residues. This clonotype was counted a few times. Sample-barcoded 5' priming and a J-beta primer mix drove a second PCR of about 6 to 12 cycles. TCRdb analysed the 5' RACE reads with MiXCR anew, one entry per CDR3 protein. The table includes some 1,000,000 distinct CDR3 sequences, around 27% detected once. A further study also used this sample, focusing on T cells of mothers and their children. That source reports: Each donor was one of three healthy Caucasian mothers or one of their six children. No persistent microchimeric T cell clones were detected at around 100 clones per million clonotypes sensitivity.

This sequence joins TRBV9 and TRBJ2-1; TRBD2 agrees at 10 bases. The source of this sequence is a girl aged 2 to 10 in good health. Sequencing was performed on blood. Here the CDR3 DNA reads TGTGCCAGCAGCGCCCGGACTAGCGGCAGCTCCTACAATGAGCAGTTCTTC. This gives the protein CASSARTSGSSYNEQFF.